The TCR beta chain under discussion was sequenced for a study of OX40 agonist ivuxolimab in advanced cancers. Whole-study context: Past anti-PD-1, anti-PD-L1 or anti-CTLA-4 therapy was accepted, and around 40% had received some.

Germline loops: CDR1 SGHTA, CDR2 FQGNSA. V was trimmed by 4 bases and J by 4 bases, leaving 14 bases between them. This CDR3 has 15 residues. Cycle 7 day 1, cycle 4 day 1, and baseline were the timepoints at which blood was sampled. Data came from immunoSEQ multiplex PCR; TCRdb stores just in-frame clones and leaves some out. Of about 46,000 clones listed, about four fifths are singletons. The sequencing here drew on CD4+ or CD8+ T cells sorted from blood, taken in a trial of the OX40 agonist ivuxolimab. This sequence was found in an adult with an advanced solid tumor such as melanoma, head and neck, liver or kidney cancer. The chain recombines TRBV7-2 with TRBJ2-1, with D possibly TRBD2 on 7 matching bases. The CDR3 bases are TGTGCCAGCAGCTATACGGGGGGCGGGTACAATGAGCAGTTCTTC. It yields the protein CASSYTGGGYNEQFF. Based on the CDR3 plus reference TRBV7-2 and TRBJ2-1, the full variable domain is GAGVSQSPSNKVTEKGKDVELRCDPISGHTALYWYRQSLGQGLEFLIYFQGNSAPDKSGLPSDRFSAERTGGSVSTLTIQRTQQEDSAVYLCASSYTGGGYNEQFFGPGTRLTVL.